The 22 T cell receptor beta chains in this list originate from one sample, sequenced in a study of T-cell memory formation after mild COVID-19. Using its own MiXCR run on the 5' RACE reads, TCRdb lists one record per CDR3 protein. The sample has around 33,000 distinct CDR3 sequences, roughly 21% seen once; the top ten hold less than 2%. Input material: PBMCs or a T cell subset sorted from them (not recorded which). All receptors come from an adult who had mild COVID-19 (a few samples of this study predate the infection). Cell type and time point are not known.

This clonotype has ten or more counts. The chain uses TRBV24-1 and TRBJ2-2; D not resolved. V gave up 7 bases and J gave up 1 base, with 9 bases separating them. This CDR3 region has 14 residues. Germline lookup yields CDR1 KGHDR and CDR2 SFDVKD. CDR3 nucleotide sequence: TGTGCCACCAGGGGGTCGTTGAACACCGGGGAGCTGTTTTTT. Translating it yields CATRGSLNTGELFF.

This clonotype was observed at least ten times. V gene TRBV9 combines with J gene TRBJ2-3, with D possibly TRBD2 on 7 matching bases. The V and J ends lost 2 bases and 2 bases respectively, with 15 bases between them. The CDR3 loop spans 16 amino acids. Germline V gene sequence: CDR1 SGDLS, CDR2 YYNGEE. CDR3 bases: TGTGCCAGCAGCGTGGAAAGGGGGGGGTACACAGATACGCAGTATTTT. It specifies CASSVERGGYTDTQYF.

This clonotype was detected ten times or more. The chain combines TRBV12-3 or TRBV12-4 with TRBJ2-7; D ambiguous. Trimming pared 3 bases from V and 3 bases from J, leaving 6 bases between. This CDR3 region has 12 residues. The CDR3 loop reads CASSFHVYEQYF. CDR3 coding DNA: TGTGCCAGCAGTTTTCATGTCTACGAGCAGTACTTC.

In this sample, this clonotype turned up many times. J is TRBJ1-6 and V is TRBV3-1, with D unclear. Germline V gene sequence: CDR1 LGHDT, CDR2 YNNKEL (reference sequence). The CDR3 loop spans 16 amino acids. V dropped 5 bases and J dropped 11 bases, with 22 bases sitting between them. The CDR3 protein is CASSNGEGGMRAPLHF. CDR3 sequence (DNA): TGTGCCAGCAGCAATGGAGAAGGAGGGATGAGGGCACCCCTCCACTTT.

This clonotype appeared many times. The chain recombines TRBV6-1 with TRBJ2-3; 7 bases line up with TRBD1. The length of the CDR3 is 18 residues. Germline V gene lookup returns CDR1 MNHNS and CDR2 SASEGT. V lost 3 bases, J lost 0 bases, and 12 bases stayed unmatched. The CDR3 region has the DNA TGTGCCAGCAGTGATGCCCCTGGACAGGCCCTTAGCACAGATACGCAGTATTTT. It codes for CASSDAPGQALSTDTQYF.

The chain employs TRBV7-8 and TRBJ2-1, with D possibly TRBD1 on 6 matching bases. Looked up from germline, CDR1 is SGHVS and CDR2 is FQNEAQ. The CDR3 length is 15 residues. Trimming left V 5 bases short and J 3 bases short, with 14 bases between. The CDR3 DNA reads TGTGCCAGCAGCCCCCCGGGACACTTCTACAATGAGCAGTTCTTC. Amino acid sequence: CASSPPGHFYNEQFF. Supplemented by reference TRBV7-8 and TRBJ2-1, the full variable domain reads GAGVSQSPRYKVAKRGQDVALRCDPISGHVSLFWYQQALGQGPEFLTYFQNEAQLDKSGLPSDRFFAERPEGSVSTLKIQRTQQEDSAVYLCASSPPGHFYNEQFFGPGTRLTVL.

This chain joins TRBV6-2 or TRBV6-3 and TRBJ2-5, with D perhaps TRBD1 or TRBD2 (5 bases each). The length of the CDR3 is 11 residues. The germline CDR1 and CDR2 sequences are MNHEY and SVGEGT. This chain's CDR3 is CSVGELETQYF. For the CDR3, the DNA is TGTTCAGTGGGGGAATTGGAGACCCAGTACTTC.

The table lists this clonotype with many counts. The CDR3 DNA sequence: TGTGCCAGCTCACCAACAACAGGCGGCCCTAATCACTATGGCTACACCTTC. The encoded protein is CASSPTTGGPNHYGYTF. This rearrangement joins TRBV18 to TRBJ1-2; tentative D call: TRBD1 (5 bases). Trimming took 2 bases from V and 3 from J, leaving 19 bases between them. This CDR3 comprises 17 residues. The germline CDR1 and CDR2 sequences are KGHSH and LQKENI.

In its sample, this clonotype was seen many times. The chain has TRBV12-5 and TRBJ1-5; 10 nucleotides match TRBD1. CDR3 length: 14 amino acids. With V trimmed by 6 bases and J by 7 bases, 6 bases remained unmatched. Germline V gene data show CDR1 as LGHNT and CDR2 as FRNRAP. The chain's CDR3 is CASGPGQGRQPQHF. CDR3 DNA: TGTGCTAGTGGCCCGGGACAGGGGAGACAGCCCCAGCATTTT. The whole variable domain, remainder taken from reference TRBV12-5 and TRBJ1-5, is DARVTQTPRHKVTEMGQEVTMRCQPILGHNTVFWYRQTMMQGLELLAYFRNRAPLDDSGMPKDRFSAEMPDATLATLKIQPSEPRDSAVYFCASGPGQGRQPQHFGDGTRLSIL.

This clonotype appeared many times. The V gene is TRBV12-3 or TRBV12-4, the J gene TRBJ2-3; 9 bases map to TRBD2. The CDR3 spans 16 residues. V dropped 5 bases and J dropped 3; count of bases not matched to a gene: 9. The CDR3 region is CASSRIAGAGTDTQYF. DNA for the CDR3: TGTGCCAGCAGTCGCATAGCGGGGGCGGGGACAGATACGCAGTATTTT.

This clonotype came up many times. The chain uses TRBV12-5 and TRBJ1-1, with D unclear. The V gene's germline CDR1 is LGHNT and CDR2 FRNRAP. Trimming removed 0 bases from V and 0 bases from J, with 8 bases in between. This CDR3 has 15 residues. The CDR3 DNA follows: TGTGCTAGTGGTTTGGTATGGCAGCTGAACACTGAAGCTTTCTTT. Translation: CASGLVWQLNTEAFF. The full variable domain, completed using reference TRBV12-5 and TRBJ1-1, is DARVTQTPRHKVTEMGQEVTMRCQPILGHNTVFWYRQTMMQGLELLAYFRNRAPLDDSGMPKDRFSAEMPDATLATLKIQPSEPRDSAVYFCASGLVWQLNTEAFFGQGTRLTVV.

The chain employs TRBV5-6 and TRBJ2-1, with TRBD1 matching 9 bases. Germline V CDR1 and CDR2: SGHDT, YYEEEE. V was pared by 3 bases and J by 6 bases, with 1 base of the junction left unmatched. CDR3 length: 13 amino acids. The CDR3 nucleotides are TGTGCCAGCAGCTCGACAGGGGGCAATGAGCAGTTCTTC. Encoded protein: CASSSTGGNEQFF.

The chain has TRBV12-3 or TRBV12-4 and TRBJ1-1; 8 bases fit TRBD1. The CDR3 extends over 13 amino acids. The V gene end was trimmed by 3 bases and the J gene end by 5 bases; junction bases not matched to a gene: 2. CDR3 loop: CASSFTGGTEAFF. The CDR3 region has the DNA TGTGCCAGCAGTTTTACAGGGGGAACTGAAGCTTTCTTT.

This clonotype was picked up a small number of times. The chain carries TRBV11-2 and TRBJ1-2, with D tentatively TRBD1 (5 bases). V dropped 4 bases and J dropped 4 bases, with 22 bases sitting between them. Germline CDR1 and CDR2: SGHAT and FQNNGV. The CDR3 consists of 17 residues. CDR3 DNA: TGTGCCAGCAGCTCTCTGCGGGGAGGGGCTTATTCCTATGGCTACACCTTC. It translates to CASSSLRGGAYSYGYTF.

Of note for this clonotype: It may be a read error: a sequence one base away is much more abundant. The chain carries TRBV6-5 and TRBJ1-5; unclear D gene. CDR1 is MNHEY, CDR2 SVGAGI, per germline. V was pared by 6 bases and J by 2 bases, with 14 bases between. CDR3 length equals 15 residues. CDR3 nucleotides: TGTGCCAGCAGCCCAGAGTGGGCGGGCAATCAGCCCCAGCATTTT. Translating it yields CASSPEWAGNQPQHF.

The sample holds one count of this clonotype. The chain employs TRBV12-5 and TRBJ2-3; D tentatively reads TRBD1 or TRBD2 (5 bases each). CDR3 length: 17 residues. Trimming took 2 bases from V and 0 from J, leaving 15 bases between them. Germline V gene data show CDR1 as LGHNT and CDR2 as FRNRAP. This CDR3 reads CASGLILGTASTDTQYF. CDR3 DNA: TGTGCTAGTGGTTTGATTCTTGGGACGGCGAGCACAGATACGCAGTATTTT.

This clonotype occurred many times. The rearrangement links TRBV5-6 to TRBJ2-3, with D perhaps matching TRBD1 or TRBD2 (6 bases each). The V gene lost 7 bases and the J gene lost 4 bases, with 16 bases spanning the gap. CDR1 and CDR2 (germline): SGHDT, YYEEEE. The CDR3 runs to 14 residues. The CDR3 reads CASGPDGGPDTQYF. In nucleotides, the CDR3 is TGTGCCAGCGGACCGGACGGGGGCCCAGATACGCAGTATTTT.

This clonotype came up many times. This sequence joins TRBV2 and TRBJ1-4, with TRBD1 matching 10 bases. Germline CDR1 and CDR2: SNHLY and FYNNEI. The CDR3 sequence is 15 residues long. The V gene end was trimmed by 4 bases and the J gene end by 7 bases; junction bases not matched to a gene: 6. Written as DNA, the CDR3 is TGTGCCAGCAGTGTGTTGGGGACAGGGGCTGAAAAACTGTTTTTT. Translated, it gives CASSVLGTGAEKLFF.

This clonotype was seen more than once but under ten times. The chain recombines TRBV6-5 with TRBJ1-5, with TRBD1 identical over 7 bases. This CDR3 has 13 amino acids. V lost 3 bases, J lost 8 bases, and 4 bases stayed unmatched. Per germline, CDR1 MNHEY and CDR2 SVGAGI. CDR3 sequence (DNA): TGTGCCAGCAGTTATACCCAGGGGGAGCCCCAGCATTTT. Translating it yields CASSYTQGEPQHF.

In nucleotides, the CDR3 is TGCAGTGCTCGCCAACTAGGAACCCCCTACGAGCAGTACTTC. As protein: CSARQLGTPYEQYF. The chain joins TRBV20-1 to TRBJ2-7; maybe TRBD2 (5 bases). CDR1 and CDR2 from the germline V gene are DFQATT and SNEGSKA (reference sequence). The length of the CDR3 is 14 residues. Between the trimmed V and J ends, which lost 5 bases and 2 bases, there was a span of 16 bases.

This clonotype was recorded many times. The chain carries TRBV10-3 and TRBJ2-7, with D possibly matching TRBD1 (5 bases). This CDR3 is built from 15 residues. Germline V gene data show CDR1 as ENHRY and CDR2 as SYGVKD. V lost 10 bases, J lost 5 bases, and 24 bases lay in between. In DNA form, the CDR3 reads TGTGCCACCGCAGGTGGGGCAGGGTCCGCCGACGAGCAGTACTTC. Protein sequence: CATAGGAGSADEQYF.

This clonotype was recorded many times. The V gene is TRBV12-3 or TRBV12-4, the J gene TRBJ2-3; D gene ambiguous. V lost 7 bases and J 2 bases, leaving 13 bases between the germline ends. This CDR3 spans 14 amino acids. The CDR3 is CASTLGSNTDTQYF. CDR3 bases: TGTGCCAGCACCTTGGGCTCGAACACAGATACGCAGTATTTT.